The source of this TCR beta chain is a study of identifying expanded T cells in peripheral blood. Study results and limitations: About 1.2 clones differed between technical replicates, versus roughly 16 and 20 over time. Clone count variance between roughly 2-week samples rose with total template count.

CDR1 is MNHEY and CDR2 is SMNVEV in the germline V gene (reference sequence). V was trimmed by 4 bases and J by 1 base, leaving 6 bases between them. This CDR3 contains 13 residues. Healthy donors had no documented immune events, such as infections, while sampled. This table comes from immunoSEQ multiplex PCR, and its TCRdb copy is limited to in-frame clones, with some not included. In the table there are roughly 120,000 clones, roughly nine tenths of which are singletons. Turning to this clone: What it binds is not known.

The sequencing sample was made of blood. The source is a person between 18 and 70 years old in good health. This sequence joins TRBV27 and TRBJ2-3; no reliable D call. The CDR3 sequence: CASSWSGTDTQYF. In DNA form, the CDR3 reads TGTGCCAGCAGTTGGTCGGGCACAGATACGCAGTATTTT.